Shown below are 11 T cell receptor beta chains from a single sample sequenced in a study of CXCR3-negative and CXCR3-positive naive CD8 T cells. Study conclusions and caveats: Naive cells that were CXCR3-positive had more hydrophobic TRB CDR3s (compared with CXCR3-negative naive cells).

For these TCRs, the target antigens are not known. With UMI labels, 5' RACE was used to prepare the TRB cDNA libraries. After re-calling the 5' RACE reads, TCRdb lists one entry per CDR3 protein, DNA absent. In all, the sample yields over 150,000 distinct CDR3 sequences. Sequencing input: naive CXCR3+ CD8+ T cells from blood. Subset indicated: CD45RO-CCR7+CD27+CD95- naive CD8+ T cells expressing CXCR3 (TNR3+). The source is a human donor in good health. Some clones in this sample may be carry-over from other donors' samples.

This chain uses TRBV3-1 with TRBJ1-1; TCRdb designates TRBD1, a call that cannot be tested without DNA. Looked up from germline, CDR1 is LGHDT and CDR2 is YNNKEL (reference sequence). This CDR3 spans 17 amino acids. The CDR3 sequence is CASSPDRYIGADTEAFF.

The V gene is TRBV20-1, the J gene TRBJ2-1. CDR3 length: 15 amino acids. Germline V gene data show CDR1 as DFQATT and CDR2 as SNEGSKA (reference sequence). CDR3 loop: CSARSLAGIYNEQFF.

This chain uses TRBV7-9 with TRBJ2-7; TCRdb picks TRBD1, but there is no DNA to check that call. Germline CDR1 and CDR2: SEHNR and FQNEAQ (reference sequence). The CDR3 contains 15 residues. CDR3 residues: CASSSIPEGVYEQYF. Full variable domain (outside the CDR3, taken from reference TRBV7-9 and TRBJ2-7): DTGVSQNPRHKITKRGQNVTFRCDPISEHNRLYWYRQTLGQGPEFLTYFQNEAQLEKSRLLSDRFSAERPKGSFSTLEIQRTEQGDSAMYLCASSSIPEGVYEQYFGPGTRLTVT.

V is TRBV7-9 and J is TRBJ1-3; lacking DNA, the TRBD1 call made by TCRdb goes unchecked. The CDR3 length is 17 residues. Germline V gives CDR1 SEHNR, CDR2 FQNEAQ (reference sequence). CDR3 sequence reads: CASSQNRGASSGNTIYF.

This chain connects TRBV10-2 to TRBJ2-7; TCRdb calls TRBD1, which cannot be checked without DNA. The CDR3 consists of 13 residues. The germline gives CDR1 WSHSY, CDR2 SAAADI. CDR3 amino acids: CASSGAGAHEQYF.

The rearrangement links TRBV7-2 to TRBJ2-5; the D gene TCRdb calls, TRBD2, cannot be checked with no DNA. The germline V gene encodes CDR1 SGHTA and CDR2 FQGNSA. The CDR3 is 15 amino acids. The CDR3 here is CASSPLLGGRETQYF.

This chain links TRBV4-2 with TRBJ1-1. Per germline, CDR1 LGHNA and CDR2 YNFKEQ. This CDR3 is built from 15 residues. CDR3 amino acids: CASSQVFPEGTEAFF.

V usage is TRBV7-6 and J usage is TRBJ1-2. The length of the CDR3 is 14 residues. Germline V CDR1 and CDR2: SGHVS, FNYEAQ. CDR3 sequence reads: CASSLADINYGYTF. The variable domain in full, completed from reference TRBV7-6 and TRBJ1-2, reads GAGVSQSPRYKVTKRGQDVALRCDPISGHVSLYWYRQALGQGPEFLTYFNYEAQQDKSGLPNDRFSAERPEGSISTLTIQRTEQRDSAMYRCASSLADINYGYTFGSGTRLTVV.

The J gene is TRBJ1-6, the V gene TRBV5-1; the TCRdb D gene call, TRBD1, has no DNA to confirm it. CDR1 is SGHRS and CDR2 is YFSETQ in the germline V gene. The length of the CDR3 is 18 residues. The CDR3 region is CASSLVSGVNAYNSPLHF.

V and J are TRBV4-3 and TRBJ1-5; TCRdb picks TRBD1, but there is no DNA to check that call. This CDR3 is 17 amino acids long. Germline CDR1 and CDR2: LGHNA and YSLEER. CDR3 sequence reads: CASSQDGGIGMNQPQHF.

The chain uses TRBV20-1 and TRBJ1-2; TCRdb's D call of TRBD1 is untestable without DNA. The CDR3 runs 14 residues. Germline CDR1 is DFQATT and CDR2 is SNEGSKA (reference sequence). CDR3 sequence: CSAPDRALFYGYTF.